Below, 27 T cell receptor beta chains from the same sample are listed, as sequenced in a study of Tregs in tolerant kidney transplant recipients. Related graft donors supplied nonmyeloablative bone marrow transplants, and mixed chimerism was transient. The table came from immunoSEQ multiplex PCR; TCRdb's copy has only in-frame clones and leaves some out. The data contain tens of thousands of clones, under 95% of them singletons. Sample: CD4+ T cells from blood (PBMCs), taken 12 months after the transplant. Receptors originate from a human patient who received a combined kidney and bone marrow transplant. The graft donor may have contributed some T cells.

The V gene is TRBV19, the J gene TRBJ2-6; TRBD2 matches at 7 bases. Trimming at V came to 0 bases and at J to 4 bases, leaving 3 bases not matched to a gene. The V gene's germline CDR1 is LNHDA and CDR2 SQIVND (reference sequence). This CDR3 has 16 amino acids. The CDR3 loop is CASSIDGGVGANVLTF. Here the CDR3 DNA reads TGTGCCAGTAGTATAGATGGGGGGGTGGGGGCCAACGTCCTGACTTTC.

The chain carries TRBV27 and TRBJ1-5, with D possibly being TRBD1 (5 bases). The germline V gene encodes CDR1 MNHEY and CDR2 SMNVEV (reference sequence). The CDR3 length is 15 residues. The germline V and J ends were trimmed by 3 bases and 0 bases, with 9 bases remaining between them. CDR3: CASSFGGTSNQPQHF. The DNA of the CDR3 is TGTGCCAGCAGTTTCGGGGGGACTAGCAATCAGCCCCAGCATTTT.

As regards this clone: At the DNA level, this CDR3 is encoded by other sequences in the same sample as well. V and J are TRBV30 and TRBJ1-6; 7 nucleotides line up with TRBD1. The length of the CDR3 is 15 residues. Per germline, CDR1 GTSNPN and CDR2 SVGIG (reference sequence). With 2 bases clipped from V and 13 bases from J, the junction kept 14 bases outside the gene matches. The DNA of the CDR3 is TGTGCCTGGAGTTCTTCCGGGACAGTTAAGTCCCCCCTCCACTTT. Its translation is CAWSSSGTVKSPLHF.

The chain employs TRBV30 and TRBJ2-3, with a possible D match to TRBD2 (5 bases). The CDR3 consists of 16 residues. V was cut by 3 bases and J by 0 bases, with 16 bases left in between. The germline V gene encodes CDR1 GTSNPN and CDR2 SVGIG (reference sequence). CDR3 loop: CAWSVASYRSTDTQYF. The CDR3 DNA reads TGTGCCTGGAGCGTGGCTAGCTACCGTAGCACAGATACGCAGTATTTT. Full variable domain (rest looked up from reference TRBV30 and TRBJ2-3): SQTIHQWPATLVQPVGSPLSLECTVEGTSNPNLYWYRQAAGRGLQLLFYSVGIGQISSEVPQNLSASRPQDRQFILSSKKLLLSDSGFYLCAWSVASYRSTDTQYFGPGTRLTVL.

The rearrangement links TRBV4-2 to TRBJ1-1; TRBD1 matches at 8 bases. This CDR3 is built from 15 residues. V was pared by 3 bases and J by 6 bases, with 9 bases of the junction left unmatched. CDR1 and CDR2 from the germline V gene are LGHNA and YNFKEQ. The CDR3 sequence: CASSHTTRTGSEAFF. In DNA, the CDR3 is TGTGCCAGCAGCCATACCACTCGGACAGGGTCTGAAGCTTTCTTT.

Notes on this clone: The sample contains more than one DNA sequence encoding this CDR3. This chain joins TRBV10-3 and TRBJ2-2, with 7 bases matching TRBD1. CDR3 size: 15 residues. From germline, CDR1 is ENHRY and CDR2 SYGVKD. Trimming cost V 2 bases and J 0 bases; bases outside gene matches: 0. This CDR3 is CAISERGPNTGELFF. In nucleotides, the CDR3 is TGTGCCATCAGTGAGAGGGGGCCGAACACCGGGGAGCTGTTTTTT.

J is TRBJ2-7 and V is TRBV5-1; D perhaps matches TRBD2 (7 bases). CDR1 and CDR2 from the germline V gene are SGHRS and YFSETQ. CDR3 size: 16 residues. V lost 0 bases and J lost 2, with 15 bases in between. The CDR3 loop reads CASSLGGLAATYEQYF. Written as DNA, the CDR3 is TGCGCCAGCAGCTTGGGGGGGCTAGCGGCCACCTACGAGCAGTACTTC.

The J gene is TRBJ2-1, the V gene TRBV9, with 10 bases identical to TRBD1. The germline gives CDR1 SGDLS, CDR2 YYNGEE. The CDR3 covers 14 residues. The ends lost 0 bases at V and 9 bases at J; junction bases unmatched: 3. The CDR3 DNA reads as TGTGCCAGCAGCGTAGCGGGACAGGGGAGTGAGCAGTTCTTC. Its translation is CASSVAGQGSEQFF.

V is TRBV7-8 and J is TRBJ1-4; D remains ambiguous. With 2 bases removed from V and 0 bases from J, the gap between germline ends came to 7 bases. This CDR3 contains 15 residues. The germline CDR1 and CDR2 sequences are SGHVS and FQNEAQ. The CDR3 here is CASSLRTATNEKLFF. In nucleotides, the CDR3 is TGTGCCAGCAGCTTACGTACAGCAACTAATGAAAAACTGTTTTTT.

This chain joins TRBV5-1 and TRBJ2-2; a weak D match, TRBD1 (5 bases). V was trimmed by 0 bases and J by 7 bases, leaving 13 bases between them. The CDR3 is made up of 15 amino acids. Germline V gene sequence: CDR1 SGHRS, CDR2 YFSETQ. The CDR3 region is CASSLGQPPSGELFF. The DNA for the CDR3 is TGCGCCAGCAGCTTGGGACAGCCCCCTAGCGGGGAGCTGTTTTTT.

The V and J genes are TRBV5-1 and TRBJ2-5, with TRBD2 matching 10 bases. Judging by the DNA end, TRBJ2-7 fits better; the J call may be wrong. This CDR3 is built from 17 residues. From germline, CDR1 is SGHRS and CDR2 YFSETQ. CDR3 loop: CASSLVGGQREGYEQYF. Here the CDR3 DNA reads TGCGCCAGCAGCTTGGTAGGAGGGCAGCGGGAGGGGTACGAGCAGTACTTC.

The chain combines TRBV30 with TRBJ2-1; TRBD2 agrees at 8 bases. CDR3 length: 15 residues. The V and J ends lost 0 bases and 7 bases, in that order; junction bases with no gene match: 8. Germline lookup yields CDR1 GTSNPN and CDR2 SVGIG (reference sequence). CDR3 sequence (DNA): TGTGCCTGGAGTGTACTAGACGGGAGGGGTAATGAGCAGTTCTTC. Translated, it gives CAWSVLDGRGNEQFF.

This clone appeared once. This chain uses TRBV19 with TRBJ1-2, with 10 bases fitting TRBD1. The CDR3 covers 15 residues. Trimming removed 4 bases from V and 3 bases from J; junction bases left unmatched: 5. Germline values: CDR1 LNHDA, CDR2 SQIVND (reference sequence). This CDR3 is CASSTDRGPDYGYTF. In DNA form, the CDR3 reads TGTGCCAGTAGTACTGACAGGGGGCCAGACTATGGCTACACCTTC.

This clone was recorded only once. Sequence at one end of the junction differs from germline and may be a read error. Other DNA sequences from this sample encode an identical CDR3 as well. The chain is built from TRBV15 and TRBJ1-6, with 8 bases identical to TRBD1. This CDR3 region has 14 residues. Germline V gene data show CDR1 as LNHNV and CDR2 as YYDKDF (reference sequence). CDR3 sequence: CATNRDRHNSPLHF. The CDR3 bases are TGTGCCACCAACCGGGACAGGCATAATTCCCCCCTCCACTTT.

This chain uses TRBV5-7 with TRBJ2-7; D is undetermined. TRBV5-7 is given ORF status, its function remaining uncertain. V was pared by 0 bases and J by 3 bases, with 10 bases between. This CDR3 is 14 amino acids long. The CDR3 spells CASSLAPGFYEQYF. The CDR3 DNA reads as TGTGCCAGCAGCTTGGCCCCCGGGTTCTACGAGCAGTACTTC.

The V gene is TRBV27, the J gene TRBJ2-7; D unresolved. V was trimmed by 2 bases and J by 1 base, leaving 9 bases between them. The CDR3 has 14 residues. Germline V gives CDR1 MNHEY, CDR2 SMNVEV (reference sequence). The CDR3 loop is CASSLNFASYEQYF. The CDR3 DNA follows: TGTGCCAGCAGTTTAAACTTTGCGTCCTACGAGCAGTACTTC.

V and J are TRBV28 and TRBJ2-7; the D is unclear. Looked up from germline, CDR1 is MDHEN and CDR2 is SYDVKM. The CDR3 length is 11 residues. The germline V and J ends were trimmed by 2 bases and 3 bases, with 2 bases remaining between them. CDR3 sequence reads: CASSLLYEQYF. The CDR3 coding sequence is TGTGCCAGCAGTTTACTCTACGAGCAGTACTTC.

The V and J genes are TRBV7-3 and TRBJ2-1; a possible D gene is TRBD2 (6 bases). CDR3 length equals 14 residues. Trimming removed 3 bases from V and 9 bases from J, with 15 bases in between. The germline gives CDR1 SGHTA, CDR2 FQGTGA. This CDR3 is CASSLLGGEGEQFF. The CDR3 nucleotides read TGTGCCAGCAGCTTGCTCGGGGGAGAGGGTGAGCAGTTCTTC.

The CDR3 bases are TGTGCCTGCACAGGGGGCGGAGGCTACACCTTC. Encoded protein: CACTGGGGYTF. The rearrangement links TRBV30 to TRBJ1-2; the match to TRBD1 covers 9 bases. The CDR3 consists of 11 residues. Per the germline V gene, CDR1 is GTSNPN and CDR2 is SVGIG (reference sequence). The trim removed 6 bases at V and 8 bases at J, leaving 4 bases unmatched.

This chain links TRBV5-4 with TRBJ2-3; 7 positions match TRBD1. The CDR3 is 13 amino acids. V shed 1 base and J 5 bases; nucleotides not matched to a gene: 1. CDR1 is SGHNT and CDR2 is YYREEE in the germline V gene (reference sequence). The CDR3 coding sequence is TGTGCCAGCAGCTTGCAGGGGGTAGATACGCAGTATTTT. Amino acid sequence: CASSLQGVDTQYF.

The chain carries TRBV9 and TRBJ2-1; 10 bases are a match to TRBD1. The CDR3 loop spans 16 amino acids. CDR1 is SGDLS, CDR2 YYNGEE, per germline. J was trimmed by 2 bases and V by 1 base; bases with no gene match: 3. DNA for the CDR3: TGTGCCAGCAGCGTACCGGGACAGGGGCCCTACAATGAGCAGTTCTTC. Its protein is CASSVPGQGPYNEQFF.

V and J are TRBV19 and TRBJ1-5; 7 bases are shared with TRBD1. Germline lookup yields CDR1 LNHDA and CDR2 SQIVND (reference sequence). The CDR3 runs to 16 residues. Trimming took 3 bases from V and 4 from J; bases not matched to a gene: 9. CDR3 coding DNA: TGTGCCAGTAGTATCGGCGGAGGGGGCGGGAATCAGCCCCAGCATTTT. This codes for CASSIGGGGGNQPQHF.

The rearrangement uses TRBV4-3 and TRBJ2-5; D remains ambiguous. CDR3 length equals 15 residues. CDR1 is LGHNA, CDR2 YSLEER, per germline. Trimming pared 1 base from V and 0 bases from J, leaving 9 bases between. CDR3 amino acids: CASSQAAVDQETQYF. The CDR3 nucleotides are TGCGCCAGCAGCCAAGCGGCGGTCGACCAAGAGACCCAGTACTTC.

V gene TRBV7-2 combines with J gene TRBJ2-6; D is uncertain. This CDR3 is 17 amino acids long. With 1 base removed from V and 0 bases from J, the gap between germline ends came to 10 bases. Germline CDR1 and CDR2: SGHTA and FQGNSA. CDR3 sequence reads: CASSLGQTVSGANVLTF. DNA for the CDR3: TGTGCCAGCAGCTTAGGGCAAACCGTCTCTGGGGCCAACGTCCTGACTTTC.

V is TRBV7-9 and J is TRBJ1-4; D not certain. Trimming removed 2 bases from V and 7 bases from J, with 11 bases in between. The CDR3 consists of 14 residues. The germline V gene has CDR1 SEHNR and CDR2 FQNEAQ (reference sequence). CDR3 sequence (DNA): TGTGCCAGCAGCTTACGTGGGGAGGGTGAAAAACTGTTTTTT. It translates to CASSLRGEGEKLFF.

The chain couples TRBV29-1 to TRBJ2-5, with a weak D call TRBD1 (6 bases). The CDR3 loop spans 13 amino acids. The V end lost 7 bases, the J end lost 2 bases, and 14 bases lay between the germline ends. Germline V gene data show CDR1 as SQVTM and CDR2 as ANQGSEA. CDR3 nucleotide sequence: TGCAGCGACTTCGACAGGAATCAAGAGACCCAGTACTTC. It yields the protein CSDFDRNQETQYF.

The rearrangement links TRBV19 to TRBJ1-5; 10 positions match TRBD1. The CDR3 is 16 amino acids. Germline V gene data show CDR1 as LNHDA and CDR2 as SQIVND (reference sequence). With V trimmed by 3 bases and J by 6 bases, 8 bases remained unmatched. The CDR3 here is CASSIRETGGRQPQHF. The CDR3 region has the DNA TGTGCCAGTAGTATTAGAGAGACAGGGGGCCGTCAGCCCCAGCATTTT.